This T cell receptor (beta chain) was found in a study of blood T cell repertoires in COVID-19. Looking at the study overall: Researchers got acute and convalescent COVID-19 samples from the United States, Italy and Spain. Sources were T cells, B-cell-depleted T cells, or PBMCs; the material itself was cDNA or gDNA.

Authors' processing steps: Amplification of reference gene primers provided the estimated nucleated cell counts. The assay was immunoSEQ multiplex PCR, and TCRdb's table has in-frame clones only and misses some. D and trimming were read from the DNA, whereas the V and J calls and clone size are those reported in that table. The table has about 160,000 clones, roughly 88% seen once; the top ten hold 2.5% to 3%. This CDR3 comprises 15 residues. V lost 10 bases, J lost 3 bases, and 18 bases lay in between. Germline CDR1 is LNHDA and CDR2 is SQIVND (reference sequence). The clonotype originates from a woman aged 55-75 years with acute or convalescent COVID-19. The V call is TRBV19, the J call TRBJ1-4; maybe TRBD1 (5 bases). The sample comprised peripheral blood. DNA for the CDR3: TGTGCCACCTCTGCCAGGGCACGGGCTAATGAAAAACTGTTTTTT. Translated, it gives CATSARARANEKLFF.